The entry below describes one TCR beta chain. Its cognate antigen is unknown. The Oncomine TCR Beta short-read assay was applied to DNA of cultured CD4+ T cells. TCRdb itself ran the PCR reads through MiXCR, one entry per CDR3 protein. The sample lists over 14,000 distinct CDR3 sequences; 43% were seen once. This sample is drawn from a study of vaccination and CD4 T cells after COVID-19. Study information: The authors exposed cells to overlapping spike peptides derived from SARS-CoV-2, HCoV-NL63, HCoV-OC43 and HCoV-229E. Control wells got either CEFX epitopes, HIV-1 Nef peptides, or no peptide at all.

Germline V lookup: CDR1 SNHLY, CDR2 FYNNEI. The CDR3 totals 15 residues. Trimming removed 7 bases at V and 1 base at J, with 16 bases between. Described treatment: 10-day PBMC culture with coronavirus spike peptide pools or control peptides (ViraFEST assay). First, ViraFEST expanded antigen-specific T cells with peptide pools, and next it sequenced the TCRs. Each well held 2 million or so PBMCs in IL-2 (10 IU/ml) medium with approximately 9.2 ug/ml peptide pools. This chain connects TRBV2 to TRBJ1-1; tentative D call: TRBD1 (6 bases). Sequencing was done on a sample of cultured CD4+ T cells from blood. The TCR comes from a human donor with COVID-19. CDR3 region: CASKGGRVSNTEAFF. The CDR3 DNA reads as TGTGCCAGCAAGGGGGGCAGGGTCTCGAACACTGAAGCTTTCTTT.